This T cell receptor (beta chain) emerged from a study of blood T cell repertoires in COVID-19 (dated by TCRdb to 2018 to 2021). For the study in its entirety: Samples from collaborators originated in the United States, Italy and Spain and spanned both the acute and convalescent phases of COVID-19. The material from the prospective study consisted of cDNA or gDNA derived from T cells, B-cell-depleted T cells, or PBMCs. The dataset comprised deeply sampled blood TCRbeta repertoires from subjects exposed to, actively infected with, or recovered from COVID-19. The repertoires were released in a freely available public database intended as a resource for research on the immune response to SARS-CoV-2. Samples were obtained from the ongoing ImmuneRACE study (first 160 participants) and from about 1,300 subjects provided by 6 global collaborators. The sample metadata nearly always contained a de-identified subject ID, COVID-19 status, age in years and sex. Where available, HLA class I and class II types were taken from metadata supplied by the sample provider and were not determined by assay-based typing.

The CDR3, cysteine through phenylalanine, is 16 amino acids long. The sequence is cut down to CDR3 DNA, 48 bases in frame from base 1. V has 0 bases trimmed and J has 1 base trimmed; junction bases matching no gene number 3. From the germline V gene, CDR1 is SGHAT and CDR2 is FQNNGV. Details on this clone: Its antigen specificity is not known. No base qualities exist here, and no much larger clone lies one base off it.

Another Seattle source contributed samples from volunteer blood donors who had recovered from COVID-19. Collaborating institutions collected whole blood in K2EDTA tubes following their own protocols. For TCRbeta analysis, collaborators shipped samples as frozen whole blood, isolated PBMCs, or DNA extracted from either of those sample types. The research as a whole found: How much clinical and demographic metadata was included differed by source and by participant, and the metadata was provided uncurated.

TCRbeta CDR3 regions were amplified from genomic DNA using the immunoSEQ Assay, a bias-controlled multiplex PCR. From the authors' description of their analysis: Nucleated cell counts per sample were estimated from amplification of reference gene primers within the assay. To quantify the absolute abundance of each unique TCRbeta CDR3 rearrangement, sequence reads were collapsed and filtered. For each sample, productive Simpson clonality was calculated by taking the square root of Simpson's diversity index across productive rearrangements. What TCRdb holds here is the immuneACCESS table cut down to in-frame rearrangements. Part of the clones is not present; checked against another copy, under half of the missing clones reflect an unresolved V gene, and the others are unexplained. V, J and clone size derive from that table, while D and trimming were established from the DNA sequence. Here the sample has 200,000 to 250,000 clones; roughly 88% occur a single time. In total, the top ten clones hold 2% to 2.5% of the sample.

This sequence originates from a woman aged 40-49 years who had recovered from COVID-19. Recombination connected TRBV11-2 to TRBJ2-5; 9 bases in the junction line up with TRBD2. The sequenced sample was peripheral blood. The nucleotides read TGTGCCAGCAGCTTAGATATTAGCGGGAGCCAAGAGACCCAGTACTTC. It codes for CASSLDISGSQETQYF.